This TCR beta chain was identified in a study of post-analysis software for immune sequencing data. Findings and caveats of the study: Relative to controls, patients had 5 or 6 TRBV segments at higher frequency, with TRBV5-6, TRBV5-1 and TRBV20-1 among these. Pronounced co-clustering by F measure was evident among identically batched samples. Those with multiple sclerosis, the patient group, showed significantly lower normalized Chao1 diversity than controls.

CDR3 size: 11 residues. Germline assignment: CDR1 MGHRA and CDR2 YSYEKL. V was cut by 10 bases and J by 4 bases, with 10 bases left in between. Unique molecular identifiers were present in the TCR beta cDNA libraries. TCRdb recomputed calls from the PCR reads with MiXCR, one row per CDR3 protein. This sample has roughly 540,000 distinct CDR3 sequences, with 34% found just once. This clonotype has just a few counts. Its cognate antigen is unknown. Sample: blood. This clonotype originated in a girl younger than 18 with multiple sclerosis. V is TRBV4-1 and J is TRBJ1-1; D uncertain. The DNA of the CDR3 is TGCGCCACCCGTTGGGGCACTGAAGCTTTCTTT. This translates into CATRWGTEAFF.